This T cell receptor (beta chain) was recorded in a study of graft-versus-host responses after intestinal transplantation. Across the study: Transplants given to recipients were multivisceral, liver-intestinal, or isolated intestinal. Every transplant recipient was induced with anti-thymocyte globulin, then maintained on tacrolimus and steroids for two to four years.

Study observations and caveats: When patients had graft-donor T cell macrochimerism, their allografts held high graft-versus-host to host-versus-graft clonal ratios. Association was observed between peak circulating GvH clone levels and early post-transplant HvG declines.

The CDR3 extends over 16 amino acids. Germline values: CDR1 MNHEY, CDR2 SMNVEV (reference sequence). V was pared by 7 bases and J by 4 bases, with 13 bases of the junction left unmatched. The method was immunoSEQ multiplex PCR; TCRdb's version includes in-frame clones alone and lacks a portion of them. This table has 30,000 to 40,000 clones, about 95% appearing once. As concerns this clone: Its target is unknown.

The chain carries TRBV27 and TRBJ2-1; 7 bases agree with TRBD2. This TCR came from a human patient who received an intestinal transplant, so some T cells may come from the graft donor. The material was PBMCs, obtained 16 days after intestinal transplant. Written as DNA, the CDR3 is TGTGCCAGCACCTGGGCATGGGCGGGAGTGTACAATGAGCAGTTCTTC. It encodes CASTWAWAGVYNEQFF.